This is a list of T cell receptor beta chains from one sample in a study of CD8 T cells in ankylosing spondylitis. TCRdb re-called the 5' RACE reads through MiXCR, storing one row per CDR3 protein. Among about 240,000 distinct CDR3 sequences, around 10% were seen once, and the ten largest hold under 8%. Sequencing input: blood, either unsorted or a sorted T cell fraction (not recorded which). The source is a male donor with ankylosing spondylitis or in good health (not recorded which). The CDR3 runs from the conserved cysteine through the conserved F or W. D genes are given only for firm matches. The size entry is marked missing in some rows and otherwise reads once, few, many or a size class.

abundance	d_gene	v_gene	len	j_gene	CDR3nt	CDR3aa
few	TRBD2	TRBV5-1	16	TRBJ2-3	TGCGCCAGCAGCAACAGACTAGCGGGACGCGCAGATACGCAGTATTTT	CASSNRLAGRADTQYF
NA	NA	TRBV11-2	14	TRBJ2-3	TGTGCCAGCAGCGGTGAGGGGCCGGGTGATACGCAGTATTTT	CASSGEGPGDTQYF
many	TRBD1	TRBV5-1	15	TRBJ2-1	TGCGCCAGCAGCCCAACCGGACAGGGGGCTCATGAGCAGTTCTTC	CASSPTGQGAHEQFF
many	NA	TRBV4-1	11	TRBJ1-1	TGCGCCAGCAGCCAAGCTGGGATACCTTTCTTT	CASSQAGIPFF
many	NA	TRBV6-5	14	TRBJ2-7	TGTGCCAGCAGTTATCCCGACAGCTCCTACGAGCAGTACTTC	CASSYPDSSYEQYF
few	NA	TRBV7-2	16	TRBJ1-1	TGTGCCAGCAGCTTAACTGCATTAAACAGCCGCTGGGCGGCTTTCTTT	CASSLTALNSRWAAFF
many	NA	TRBV6-5	16	TRBJ2-2	TGTGCCAGCAGTTACTCGGTGCAGGACTACACCGGGGAGCTGTTTTTT	CASSYSVQDYTGELFF
many	NA	TRBV29-1	15	TRBJ2-1	TGCAGCACCCAGGGGCGCGAAAGCTCCTACAATGAGCAGTTCTTC	CSTQGRESSYNEQFF
few	NA	TRBV7-2	13	TRBJ1-5	TGTGCCAGCAGCTTAGTCAAAGGGCAGCCCCAGCATTTT	CASSLVKGQPQHF
NA	NA	TRBV28	15	TRBJ2-4	TGTGCCAGCGGACCGGGTCTCGTAGACAAAAACATTCAGTACTTC	CASGPGLVDKNIQYF
many	NA	TRBV20-1	14	TRBJ1-4	TGCAGTGCTAGCGAAGAAGCAACTAATGAAAAACTGTTTTTT	CSASEEATNEKLFF
few	NA	TRBV5-1	16	TRBJ1-1	TGCGCCAGCAGCGGGGACCCAGGGTGGGAAAACACTGAAGCTTTCTTT	CASSGDPGWENTEAFF
few	TRBD1	TRBV29-1	13	TRBJ1-1	TGCAGCGCCAGGACAGGAGGGAACACTGAAGCTTTCTTT	CSARTGGNTEAFF
many	NA	TRBV20-1	15	TRBJ2-3	TGCAGTGCCGGGACACCAAGGGCGGGAGCAGATACGCAGTATTTT	CSAGTPRAGADTQYF
NA	NA	TRBV12-3/TRBV12-4	15	TRBJ2-2	TGTGCCAGCAGTTTGGTCGGCCAACTCGGCGGGGAGCTGTTTTTT	CASSLVGQLGGELFF
few	NA	TRBV10-2	15	TRBJ2-7	TGCGCCAGCAGTGAGTCGGAGGCAGGAGCCTACGAGCAGTACTTC	CASSESEAGAYEQYF
many	TRBD2	TRBV27	15	TRBJ2-1	TGTGCCAGCAGTTGGGGGACTAGCGGTAACGATGAGCAGTTCTTC	CASSWGTSGNDEQFF
many	TRBD2	TRBV6-4	14	TRBJ2-2	TGTGCCAGCAGTGACTCGCGGGAGGTCGGGGAGCTGTTTTTT	CASSDSREVGELFF
many	NA	TRBV20-1	14	TRBJ2-4	TGCAGTGCTAGGGACCCCGGGGCCAAAAACATTCAGTACTTC	CSARDPGAKNIQYF
few	NA	TRBV24-1	14	TRBJ2-1	TGTGCCACCAGTGATTCCGGCAGGTTGCATGAGCAGTTCTTC	CATSDSGRLHEQFF
many	NA	TRBV7-6	14	TRBJ2-7	TGTGCCAGCAGCCCCGGGACGGAGGAATACGAGCAGTACTTC	CASSPGTEEYEQYF
many	NA	TRBV5-1	13	TRBJ2-7	TGCGCCAGCAGGCCACCAGGGAGCTACGAGCAGTACTTC	CASRPPGSYEQYF
NA	TRBD2	TRBV5-1	16	TRBJ2-5	TGCGCCAGCTCCGGGACTAGCGGGATCCTGGGGGAGACCCAGTACTTC	CASSGTSGILGETQYF
many	NA	TRBV7-9	11	TRBJ2-1	TGTGCCAGCAGCCGATACTATGAGCAGTTCTTC	CASSRYYEQFF
NA	NA	TRBV4-1	16	TRBJ2-1	TGCGCCAGCAGCCAAGGTGGCTCAGCGGACCTCCGCGGGGAGTTCTTC	CASSQGGSADLRGEFF
NA	TRBD1	TRBV5-1	15	TRBJ2-5	TGCGCCAGCAGCGGACAGGGTGGGGGCCAAGAGACCCAGTACTTC	CASSGQGGGQETQYF
many	TRBD1	TRBV2	16	TRBJ1-5	TGTGCCAGCAGCGAACAGGGGGGTCGGAGCAATCAGCCCCAGCATTTT	CASSEQGGRSNQPQHF
many	NA	TRBV5-1	15	TRBJ1-6	TGCGCCAGCAGCGGGGGAGGACACCGGTCGATGACCCTCCACTTT	CASSGGGHRSMTLHF
many	NA	TRBV12-3/TRBV12-4	14	TRBJ2-5	TGTGCCAGCAGCCGGGGCCGGGGGAGTGAGACCCAGTACTTC	CASSRGRGSETQYF
many	TRBD1	TRBV6-1	14	TRBJ2-5	TGTGCCAGCAGGACGACAGGGTACCAAGAGACCCAGTACTTC	CASRTTGYQETQYF
many	NA	TRBV7-8	14	TRBJ2-7	TGTGCCAGCAGCTTAAGAGGGAGTCCCCTCGAGCAGTACTTC	CASSLRGSPLEQYF
few	NA	TRBV5-6	14	TRBJ1-5	TGTGCCAGCAGCTTGGCGGCAGATAATCAGCCCCAGCATTTT	CASSLAADNQPQHF
NA	TRBD1	TRBV7-2	11	TRBJ2-7	TGTGCCAGCAACGACAGGGGCCAGCAGTACTTC	CASNDRGQQYF
many	NA	TRBV29-1	14	TRBJ2-7	TGCAGCGTTGGGGGCGTGACAGGTTCCTACGAGCAGTACTTC	CSVGGVTGSYEQYF
many	NA	TRBV12-3/TRBV12-4	11	TRBJ1-3	TGTGCCAGGGGGGACGGAAACACCATATATTTT	CARGDGNTIYF
NA	NA	TRBV20-1	15	TRBJ2-7	TGCAGTGCTAGATTTAACCAGGGGAAATCCTACGAGCAGTACTTC	CSARFNQGKSYEQYF
many	NA	TRBV20-1	15	TRBJ2-5	TGCAGTGCTAGTAACCTAGACGGGGTCAGGGAGACCCAGTACTTC	CSASNLDGVRETQYF
many	TRBD2	TRBV5-1	15	TRBJ2-1	TGCGCCAGCAGCCTCGTGATAGCGGGAGATGGTGAGCAGTTCTTC	CASSLVIAGDGEQFF
few	NA	TRBV20-1	13	TRBJ2-5	TGCAGTGTTCTCCCTGGGGGGGCAGAGACCCAGTACTTC	CSVLPGGAETQYF
many	NA	TRBV5-1	14	TRBJ2-7	TGCGCCAGCAGCTTGGAGGGGTCCCTCTACGAGCAGTACTTC	CASSLEGSLYEQYF
many	TRBD1	TRBV29-1	14	TRBJ2-7	TGCAGCGCACTTCGGACAGGGACCCCCTACGAGCAGTACTTC	CSALRTGTPYEQYF
NA	NA	TRBV6-1	15	TRBJ2-7	TGTGCCAGCGCTGGGCAGAAACTGGGGTCGGGCGAGCAGTACTTC	CASAGQKLGSGEQYF
NA	TRBD1	TRBV29-1	16	TRBJ2-3	TGCAGCGTTGAAGACTGGACAGGGGAATTTACAGATACGCAGTATTTT	CSVEDWTGEFTDTQYF
NA	TRBD1	TRBV5-6	14	TRBJ2-7	TGTGCCAGCAGCGTTAGAACAGGGGTCTACGAGCAGTACTTC	CASSVRTGVYEQYF